Presented here are 27 T cell receptor beta chains from one specimen sequenced in a study of blood T cell repertoires in COVID-19 (dated by TCRdb to 2019 to 2021). Library preparation employed the immunoSEQ multiplex PCR assay. The clones in this table, taken by TCRdb from immuneACCESS, are in-frame only. Not every clone is retained; where verified, under half of the shortfall comes from an unresolved V gene, and the cause of the rest is unknown. The sample table lists about 39,000 clones, roughly 84% of them with a count of one. The ten largest clones take up approximately 2.3% of the sample. The sequenced material came from peripheral blood. Receptors were obtained from a human donor in a cohort sampled during active COVID-19.

This clone was detected only a few times. This sequence joins TRBV7-9 and TRBJ1-5, with TRBD1 identical over 10 bases. With 5 bases clipped from V and 4 bases from J, the junction kept 2 bases outside the gene matches. This CDR3 has 14 residues. Germline CDR1 and CDR2: SEHNR and FQNEAQ (reference sequence). The CDR3 protein is CASSEGQGNQPQHF. As DNA, the CDR3 is TGTGCCAGCAGCGAGGGACAGGGGAATCAGCCCCAGCATTTT.

The gene calls are TRBV7-3 and TRBJ2-2; TRBD2 agrees at 8 bases. Looked up from germline, CDR1 is SGHTA and CDR2 is FQGTGA. V trimming: 5 bases; J trimming: 2 bases; junction bases outside the gene matches: 13. The length of the CDR3 is 18 residues. The CDR3 DNA reads TGTGCCAGCAGCCGCCTCGCCCTCGCGGGGGGAAACACCGGGGAGCTGTTTTTT. The encoded protein is CASSRLALAGGNTGELFF.

The genes are TRBV6-5 and TRBJ1-6; D possibly corresponds to TRBD1 (5 bases). V was clipped by 2 bases and J by 8 bases, with 13 bases between them. The V gene's germline CDR1 is MNHEY and CDR2 SVGAGI. CDR3 size: 15 residues. CDR3 in DNA: TGTGCCAGCAGTTACACAGGAGGGCGAGATTCACCCCTCCACTTT. Residues: CASSYTGGRDSPLHF.

J is TRBJ2-3 and V is TRBV19; D not resolved. V lost 6 bases to trimming and J lost 4 bases, with 5 bases between them. Germline-derived CDR1 and CDR2 are LNHDA and SQIVND (reference sequence). The CDR3 extends over 11 amino acids. CDR3 nucleotides: TGTGCCAGTAGCGCGTCAGATACGCAGTATTTT. Amino acid sequence: CASSASDTQYF.

The V gene is TRBV11-2, the J gene TRBJ1-3; D remains unclear. The CDR3 has 12 amino acids. Germline CDR1 reads SGHAT; CDR2 reads FQNNGV. Deletions cut 11 bases from V and 4 bases from J, with 12 bases between. CDR3 nucleotide sequence: TGTGCCTCCGGGAGGAGGGGAAACACCATATATTTT. As protein: CASGRRGNTIYF.

This rearrangement joins TRBV24-1 to TRBJ1-6; D call uncertain. CDR3 length equals 15 residues. Germline V gene lookup returns CDR1 KGHDR and CDR2 SFDVKD. V lost 3 bases and J 9 bases, leaving 14 bases between the germline ends. This chain's CDR3 is CATSDARVPGSPLHF. Written as DNA, the CDR3 is TGTGCCACCAGTGATGCCCGGGTGCCGGGTTCACCCCTCCACTTT.

The CDR3 sequence is CASSWTGRAFF. The CDR3 nucleotides are TGTGCCAGCAGCTGGACAGGGAGAGCTTTCTTT. The chain uses TRBV7-9 and TRBJ1-1, with TRBD1 identical over 8 bases. The junction had 2 bases not matched to a gene; V was cut back by 4 bases and J by 10 bases. The CDR3 is 11 amino acids. Germline V gene data show CDR1 as SEHNR and CDR2 as FQNEAQ (reference sequence).

The CDR3 nucleotides read TGTGCCAGCCGGTTAACGGGACAGGCCTACAATGAGCAGTTCTTC. Translated: CASRLTGQAYNEQFF. The chain links TRBV6-5 to TRBJ2-1, with 8 bases aligning to TRBD1. The V segment lost 8 bases and the J segment 2 bases; nucleotides outside the gene matches: 8. This CDR3 comprises 15 residues. Germline V gene lookup returns CDR1 MNHEY and CDR2 SVGAGI.

The CDR3 protein is CASSPRFSGSNTGELFF. CDR3 DNA: TGTGCCAGCAGCCCGCGCTTTAGCGGGTCGAACACCGGGGAGCTGTTTTTT. V usage is TRBV7-9 and J usage is TRBJ2-2, with 7 bases identical to TRBD2. The CDR3 loop spans 17 amino acids. Germline CDR1 is SEHNR and CDR2 is FQNEAQ (reference sequence). Losses at the gene ends were 5 bases for V and 0 bases for J; bases not matched to a gene: 9.

This sequence joins TRBV5-6 and TRBJ1-4; D not resolved. V gave up 1 base and J gave up 0 bases, with 10 bases separating them. This CDR3 region has 16 residues. Germline CDR1 SGHDT, CDR2 YYEEEE. CDR3 in amino acids: CASSLRGYATNEKLFF. In DNA form, the CDR3 reads TGTGCCAGCAGCTTGAGAGGTTATGCAACTAATGAAAAACTGTTTTTT.

The rearrangement links TRBV27 to TRBJ2-1; 7 bases align to TRBD2. V trimming: 7 bases; J trimming: 4 bases; junction bases outside the gene matches: 4. This CDR3 has 13 residues. Per the germline V gene, CDR1 is MNHEY and CDR2 is SMNVEV (reference sequence). The CDR3 region is CASKGRGYNEQFF. For the CDR3, the DNA is TGTGCCAGCAAGGGGCGGGGGTACAATGAGCAGTTCTTC.

The V gene is TRBV6-6, the J gene TRBJ2-1; D might be TRBD2 (5 bases). This CDR3 region has 14 residues. The V gene's germline CDR1 is MNHNY and CDR2 SVGAGI (reference sequence). V gave up 4 bases and J gave up 6 bases, with 13 bases separating them. The CDR3 coding sequence is TGTGCCAGCAGTTCCGCAGGACTTGCCAATGAGCAGTTCTTC. It codes for CASSSAGLANEQFF.

The chain links TRBV29-1 to TRBJ2-3; D uncertain. This CDR3 comprises 13 residues. Trimming cost V 4 bases and J 1 base, with 9 bases left between them. Germline assignment: CDR1 SQVTM and CDR2 ANQGSEA. CDR3 protein: CSVVVPGTDTQYF. The CDR3 DNA sequence: TGCAGCGTTGTGGTTCCGGGCACAGATACGCAGTATTTT.

The gene calls are TRBV5-1 and TRBJ1-3; TRBD1 matches 7 bases. Per the germline V gene, CDR1 is SGHRS and CDR2 is YFSETQ. V trimming: 1 base; J trimming: 3 bases; junction bases outside the gene matches: 4. The CDR3 is made up of 15 amino acids. CDR3 in amino acids: CASSLISGGGNTIYF. The CDR3 DNA reads TGCGCCAGCAGCTTGATCTCAGGGGGTGGAAACACCATATATTTT. The whole variable domain, remainder taken from reference TRBV5-1 and TRBJ1-3, is KAGVTQTPRYLIKTRGQQVTLSCSPISGHRSVSWYQQTPGQGLQFLFEYFSETQRNKGNFPGRFSGRQFSNSRSEMNVSTLELGDSALYLCASSLISGGGNTIYFGEGSWLTVV.

This chain uses TRBV6-5 with TRBJ1-2; perhaps TRBD1 as D (6 bases). Germline CDR1 MNHEY, CDR2 SVGAGI. V lost 7 bases, J lost 8 bases, and 20 bases lay in between. This CDR3 region has 14 residues. CDR3 sequence reads: CASTPMRGAWGYTF. CDR3 coding DNA: TGTGCCAGCACCCCCATGCGGGGGGCTTGGGGCTACACCTTC.

This chain uses TRBV5-1 with TRBJ2-5; a possible D gene is TRBD1 (5 bases). Germline V gene lookup returns CDR1 SGHRS and CDR2 YFSETQ. The CDR3 totals 13 residues. The V end was cut by 7 bases, the J end by 0 bases, with 10 bases between. The CDR3 sequence: CASGRQNQETQYF. The CDR3, as DNA: TGCGCCAGCGGCAGACAGAACCAAGAGACCCAGTACTTC.

The CDR3 DNA reads TGTGCCAGCAGCATGAGGGGGTCTGGGACTGAAGCTTTCTTT. Translated, it gives CASSMRGSGTEAFF. V and J are TRBV7-3 and TRBJ1-1; D is perhaps TRBD1 (6 bases). The germline V gene encodes CDR1 SGHTA and CDR2 FQGTGA. The length of the CDR3 is 14 residues. Trimming shortened V by 5 bases and J by 5 bases, and 15 bases separated the two germline ends. Full variable domain (outside the CDR3, taken from reference TRBV7-3 and TRBJ1-1): GAGVSQTPSNKVTEKGKYVELRCDPISGHTALYWYRQSLGQGPEFLIYFQGTGAADDSGLPNDRFFAVRPEGSVSTLKIQRTERGDSAVYLCASSMRGSGTEAFFGQGTRLTVV.

The V and J genes are TRBV30 and TRBJ2-7, with D possibly matching TRBD2 (6 bases). CDR1 is GTSNPN, CDR2 SVGIG, per germline (reference sequence). The CDR3 consists of 13 residues. Trimming cost V 2 bases and J 7 bases, with 15 bases left between them. The CDR3 here is CAWSLLLSGEQYF. The CDR3 DNA follows: TGTGCCTGGAGTCTACTCCTGAGCGGGGAGCAGTACTTC.

The chain carries TRBV6-5 and TRBJ2-2; the D gene is possibly TRBD2 (5 bases). This CDR3 is 14 amino acids long. Germline V gene data show CDR1 as MNHEY and CDR2 as SVGAGI. Between the trimmed V and J ends, which lost 10 bases and 1 base, there was a span of 13 bases. The CDR3, as DNA: TGTGCCACCCTAGGGAGACAGAACACCGGGGAGCTGTTTTTT. Encoded protein: CATLGRQNTGELFF.

This clone was picked up a small number of times. V usage is TRBV19 and J usage is TRBJ1-5, with 7 bases matching TRBD1. Looked up from germline, CDR1 is LNHDA and CDR2 is SQIVND (reference sequence). V dropped 3 bases and J dropped 7; count of bases not matched to a gene: 9. This CDR3 is built from 15 residues. The CDR3 region is CASSIPDRRGQPQHF. Here the CDR3 DNA reads TGTGCCAGTAGTATTCCGGACAGGAGGGGGCAGCCCCAGCATTTT. Supplemented by reference TRBV19 and TRBJ1-5, the full variable domain reads DGGITQSPKYLFRKEGQNVTLSCEQNLNHDAMYWYRQDPGQGLRLIYYSQIVNDFQKGDIAEGYSVSREKKESFPLTVTSAQKNPTAFYLCASSIPDRRGQPQHFGDGTRLSIL.

Points on this clone: The germline gene is not matched at one end of the junction; a read error may be the cause. This chain links TRBV27 with TRBJ1-1; TRBD1 matches at 7 bases. Germline-derived CDR1 and CDR2 are MNHEY and SMNVEV (reference sequence). This CDR3 is built from 15 residues. CDR3 sequence: CASRLTGTANTETFF. The DNA for the CDR3 is TGTGCCAGCAGATTAACCGGGACAGCGAACACTGAAACTTTCTTT.

The rearrangement uses TRBV19 and TRBJ2-1, with D possibly matching TRBD2 (5 bases). Germline V gives CDR1 LNHDA, CDR2 SQIVND (reference sequence). CDR3 length equals 15 residues. Between the trimmed V and J ends, which lost 5 bases and 0 bases, there was a span of 11 bases. CDR3 region: CASSPLGSSYNEQFF. Written as DNA, the CDR3 is TGTGCCAGTAGTCCACTAGGGAGCTCCTACAATGAGCAGTTCTTC.

J is TRBJ2-5 and V is TRBV5-5, with TRBD1 matching over 9 bases. CDR3 size: 17 residues. Germline V CDR1 and CDR2: SGHKS, YYEKEE (reference sequence). With V trimmed by 0 bases and J by 3 bases, 9 bases remained unmatched. The CDR3 is CASSLAVGTGMEETQYF. In DNA form, the CDR3 reads TGTGCCAGCAGCTTGGCCGTCGGGACAGGGATGGAAGAGACCCAGTACTTC.

V usage is TRBV28 and J usage is TRBJ1-2, with TRBD1 matching over 7 bases. From germline, CDR1 is MDHEN and CDR2 SYDVKM. The CDR3 totals 17 residues. The J segment lost 4 bases and the V segment lost 2 bases, leaving 13 bases of the junction unmatched. CDR3 sequence (DNA): TGTGCCAGCAGTTTAGGGGACAGTACAGTCGCTCGCTATGGCTACACCTTC. Encoded protein: CASSLGDSTVARYGYTF.

CDR3 DNA: TGTGCCAGCAGCTTGTCAGGGATTAATGAAAAACTGTTTTTT. It encodes CASSLSGINEKLFF. The chain employs TRBV11-2 and TRBJ1-4; TRBD1 might be the D (5 bases). The CDR3 sequence is 14 residues long. V was pared by 3 bases and J by 4 bases, with 9 bases between. The germline V gene has CDR1 SGHAT and CDR2 FQNNGV.

The chain recombines TRBV5-4 with TRBJ2-7; TRBD2 agrees at 11 bases. Unmatched junction bases numbered 5, after V lost 3 bases and J lost 3 bases. Germline CDR1 reads SGHNT; CDR2 reads YYREEE (reference sequence). The CDR3 has 15 amino acids. CDR3 DNA: TGTGCCAGCAGCTCACCGACTAGCGGGGTCTACGAGCAGTACTTC. The encoded protein is CASSSPTSGVYEQYF.

This clone was picked up one time. V and J are TRBV5-1 and TRBJ2-3, with 9 bases lining up with TRBD1. Germline V gives CDR1 SGHRS, CDR2 YFSETQ. This CDR3 is built from 15 residues. J lost 1 base, V lost 3 bases, and 3 bases had no gene match. In nucleotides, the CDR3 is TGCGCCAGCAGCTCGGACAGGGGACGCACAGATACGCAGTATTTT. Its translation is CASSSDRGRTDTQYF.